The T cell receptor (beta chain) described here comes from a study of blood T cell repertoires in COVID-19. Overall study: Samples of COVID-19 (acute and convalescent) were obtained from the United States, Italy and Spain. The analysed material was cDNA or gDNA that came from T cells, B-cell-depleted T cells, or PBMCs.

This clone was counted many times. The repertoire was sequenced with immunoSEQ multiplex PCR; TCRdb's copy has only in-frame clones and lacks some. The table has 190,000 or so clones, more than 75% seen once. Sequenced sample: peripheral blood. The sequence was collected from a woman in her late teens or twenties who had recovered from COVID-19.

Here the CDR3 DNA reads TGTGCCAGCAGCCAAGAACAGCACGGTGGGAACACCATATATTTT. Translated, it gives CASSQEQHGGNTIYF. V usage is TRBV4-2 and J usage is TRBJ1-3; the D is unclear. Trimming removed 0 bases from V and 7 bases from J, with 13 bases in between. The CDR3 is 15 amino acids. Germline V gene data show CDR1 as LGHNA and CDR2 as YNFKEQ.